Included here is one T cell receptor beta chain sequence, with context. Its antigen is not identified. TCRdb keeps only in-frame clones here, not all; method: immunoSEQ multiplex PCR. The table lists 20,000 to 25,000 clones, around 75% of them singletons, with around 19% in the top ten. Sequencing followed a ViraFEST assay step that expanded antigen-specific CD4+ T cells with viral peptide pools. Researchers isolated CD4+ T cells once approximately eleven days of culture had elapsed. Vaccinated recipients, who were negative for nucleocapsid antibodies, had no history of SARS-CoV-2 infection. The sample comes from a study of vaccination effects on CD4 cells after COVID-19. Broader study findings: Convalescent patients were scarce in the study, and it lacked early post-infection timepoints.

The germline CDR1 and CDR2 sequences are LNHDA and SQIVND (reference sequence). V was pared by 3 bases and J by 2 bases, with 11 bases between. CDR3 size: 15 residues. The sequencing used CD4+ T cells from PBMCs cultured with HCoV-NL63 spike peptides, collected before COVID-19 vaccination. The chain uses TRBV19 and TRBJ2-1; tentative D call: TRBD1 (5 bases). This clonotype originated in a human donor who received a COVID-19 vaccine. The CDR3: CASSISKGTYNEQFF. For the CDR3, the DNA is TGTGCCAGTAGTATCTCAAAGGGGACCTACAATGAGCAGTTCTTC.